Listed here are 12 T cell receptor beta chains from one sample, sequenced in a study of shared clonotypes between healthy human individuals. Profiling relied on immunoSEQ multiplex PCR, and the TCRdb table lists in-frame clones only, not all of them. Seen here are about 2 million clones, over 85% observed once, and the top ten hold approximately 1.2%. CD45RO negativity and positive selection for CCR7 defined naive CD8 cells, a population that excluded terminally differentiated effector memory CD45RA+ cells. Material for sequencing was naive CD8+ T cells sorted from blood. The receptors were gathered from a man aged 18 to 35 in good health.

V usage is TRBV29-1 and J usage is TRBJ1-1; D unresolved. The CDR3 contains 10 residues. CDR1 is SQVTM, CDR2 ANQGSEA, per germline. The V end was cut by 4 bases, the J end by 8 bases, with 8 bases between. The CDR3 sequence is CSVVSGEAFF. In nucleotides, the CDR3 is TGCAGCGTTGTCTCGGGGGAAGCTTTCTTT. Variable domain in full (rest from reference TRBV29-1 and TRBJ1-1): SAVISQKPSRDICQRGTSLTIQCQVDSQVTMMFWYRQQPGQSLTLIATANQGSEATYESGFVIDKFPISRPNLTFSTLTVSNMSPEDSSIYLCSVVSGEAFFGQGTRLTVV.

This chain joins TRBV11-2 and TRBJ1-2; D remains ambiguous. From germline, CDR1 is SGHAT and CDR2 FQNNGV. The V end was cut by 1 base, the J end by 4 bases, with 10 bases between. The CDR3 has 14 residues. The CDR3 sequence: CASSLASGLYGYTF. CDR3 nucleotides: TGTGCCAGCAGCTTAGCGTCGGGCCTCTATGGCTACACCTTC. The variable domain in full, completed from reference TRBV11-2 and TRBJ1-2, reads EAGVAQSPRYKIIEKRQSVAFWCNPISGHATLYWYQQILGQGPKLLIQFQNNGVVDDSQLPKDRFSAERLKGVDSTLKIQPAKLEDSAVYLCASSLASGLYGYTFGSGTRLTVV.

The chain joins TRBV4-3 to TRBJ2-1; D is unclear. Germline CDR1 LGHNA, CDR2 YSLEER. Trimming shortened V by 0 bases and J by 10 bases, and 10 bases separated the two germline ends. The CDR3 has 13 amino acids. The CDR3 sequence is CASSQEVFWEQFF. CDR3 nucleotides: TGCGCCAGCAGCCAAGAGGTCTTTTGGGAGCAGTTCTTC.

V gene TRBV7-6 combines with J gene TRBJ1-4, with D unresolved. Trimming shortened V by 5 bases and J by 6 bases, and 13 bases separated the two germline ends. Germline loops: CDR1 SGHVS, CDR2 FNYEAQ. The CDR3 runs 14 residues. CDR3 nucleotide sequence: TGTGCCAGCAGCCAGGACGCAGAAGATGAAAAACTGTTTTTT. Its translation is CASSQDAEDEKLFF. The entire variable domain, with the rest obtained from reference TRBV7-6 and TRBJ1-4, is as follows: GAGVSQSPRYKVTKRGQDVALRCDPISGHVSLYWYRQALGQGPEFLTYFNYEAQQDKSGLPNDRFSAERPEGSISTLTIQRTEQRDSAMYRCASSQDAEDEKLFFGSGTQLSVL.

The chain has TRBV10-2 and TRBJ2-3; 9 nucleotides align to TRBD1. Trimming removed 0 bases from V and 3 bases from J; junction bases left unmatched: 4. Germline CDR1 WSHSY, CDR2 SAAADI. The CDR3 is 16 residues long. CDR3 sequence: CASSESTGGLTDTQYF. Here the CDR3 DNA reads TGCGCCAGCAGTGAGTCCACAGGGGGCCTGACAGATACGCAGTATTTT.

The CDR3 DNA reads as TGTGCCAGCAGCGCTCCCCAGGGGGCCTATGAGCAGTTCTTC. Protein: CASSAPQGAYEQFF. The chain links TRBV13 to TRBJ2-1, with TRBD1 identical over 8 bases. Germline CDR1 and CDR2: PRHDT and FYEKMQ (reference sequence). This CDR3 region has 14 residues. V lost 5 bases and J lost 8; bases outside the gene matches: 8.

The gene calls are TRBV4-1 and TRBJ2-2; D might be TRBD1 or TRBD2, each matching 6 bases. CDR1 MGHRA and CDR2 YSYEKL come from the germline V gene. The CDR3 runs to 16 residues. Trimming cost V 6 bases and J 6 bases, with 20 bases left between them. The CDR3 spells CASRQIGGGSSGELFF. DNA for the CDR3: TGCGCCAGCAGGCAAATAGGAGGGGGGTCATCCGGGGAGCTGTTTTTT.

The chain links TRBV30 to TRBJ1-1; no definite D call. The CDR3 runs 13 residues. The germline V gene has CDR1 GTSNPN and CDR2 SVGIG (reference sequence). V was cut by 2 bases and J by 4 bases, with 11 bases left in between. The CDR3 DNA follows: TGTGCCTGGAGTCCACGGGAGGCCACTGAAGCTTTCTTT. It specifies CAWSPREATEAFF.

This clone was recorded only once. This sequence joins TRBV29-1 and TRBJ1-1, with D perhaps TRBD1 (5 bases). The CDR3 is 12 residues long. Looked up from germline, CDR1 is SQVTM and CDR2 is ANQGSEA. The DNA for the CDR3 is TGCAACGTCAGGGATACGGACACTGAAGCTTTCTTT. Translated: CNVRDTDTEAFF.

The rearrangement links TRBV18 to TRBJ1-5, with no clear D. There are 16 residues in the CDR3. V was clipped by 0 bases and J by 0 bases, with 9 bases between them. In germline, CDR1 is KGHSH, CDR2 LQKENI. The CDR3 protein is CASSPPYGYSNQPQHF. The CDR3, as DNA: TGTGCCAGCTCACCACCTTATGGTTATAGCAATCAGCCCCAGCATTTT.

V is TRBV5-1 and J is TRBJ2-7; D is perhaps TRBD2 (6 bases). V lost 0 bases to trimming and J lost 3 bases, with 10 bases between them. This CDR3 region has 14 residues. Germline assignment: CDR1 SGHRS and CDR2 YFSETQ. CDR3 residues: CASSLGGGVYEQYF. DNA for the CDR3: TGCGCCAGCAGCTTGGGGGGAGGAGTCTACGAGCAGTACTTC.

The chain carries TRBV19 and TRBJ2-3; the match to TRBD2 covers 8 bases. The CDR3 is made up of 16 amino acids. Trimming removed 2 bases from V and 1 base from J; junction bases left unmatched: 5. Looked up from germline, CDR1 is LNHDA and CDR2 is SQIVND (reference sequence). The CDR3 DNA reads TGTGCCAGTAGTATACCCGCACTAGCGGGCACAGATACGCAGTATTTT. Protein: CASSIPALAGTDTQYF. Supplemented by reference TRBV19 and TRBJ2-3, the full variable domain reads DGGITQSPKYLFRKEGQNVTLSCEQNLNHDAMYWYRQDPGQGLRLIYYSQIVNDFQKGDIAEGYSVSREKKESFPLTVTSAQKNPTAFYLCASSIPALAGTDTQYFGPGTRLTVL.